This TCR beta chain was recorded in a study of human T cells and chemical hapten exposure. About the study: Patients got weekly scalp diphenylcyclopropenone doses over the approximately 25-week study.

Time point of the sample: pre-sensitization, week 0. Indicated treatment: therapeutic diphenylcyclopropenone sensitization with weekly scalp DPC. This CDR3 has 14 residues. CDR1 is LGHNA and CDR2 is YNFKEQ in the germline V gene. The V end lost 4 bases, the J end lost 5 bases, and 12 bases lay between the germline ends. This clonotype was observed a handful of times. The antigen remains unidentified. The study's findings and limits: Counts of TCRs above 1 in 1000 frequency stayed unchanged with DPC sensitization. Patch test score tracked positively with PT1 expanded TCR counts.

Original processing notes: 96,000 or so TCRs per sample was the median, with a range of about 20,000 to 690,600. MiXCR, run by TCRdb on the RACE reads, gives a single entry per CDR3 protein. The V and J calls were determined by TCRdb, not by the authors. Of under 95,000 distinct CDR3 sequences in the sample, 8.5% were seen once. This clonotype was obtained from a man aged 35 to 55 with alopecia areata. Some clones in this sample may be carry-over from other donors' samples. The chain joins TRBV4-2 to TRBJ1-5; a weak D match, TRBD1 (6 bases). Sample: whole blood, taken in connection with sensitization to the hapten diphenylcyclopropenone (DPC). The CDR3 loop reads CASSRGLGDQPQHF. CDR3 DNA sequence: TGTGCCAGCAGCCGGGGGCTGGGGGATCAGCCCCAGCATTTT.